These T cell receptor beta chains were read from a single sample in a study of T cell repertoires in cytomegalovirus infection. Using its own MiXCR run on the reads, TCRdb lists one record per CDR3 protein. The table lists around 95,000 distinct CDR3 sequences, approximately 32% of them singletons. These receptors lack a known antigen. Sequencing was performed on CD8+ T cells from cultured PBMCs, taken from culture after CMV antigen stimulation. The origin of the receptors is a human donor in good health (CMV status not recorded). Some clones in this sample may be carry-over from other donors' samples. CDR3s include the opening cysteine and the closing phenylalanine or tryptophan. D genes are given only for firm matches. Only part of the rows carry a size: once, few, many, or a class if the clone is expanded.

v_gene: TRBV5-1; abundance: few; len: 15; d_gene: -; j_gene: TRBJ2-1; CDR3aa: CASSFTTGSGNEQFF; CDR3nt: TGCGCCAGCAGTTTCACCACCGGGAGCGGCAATGAGCAGTTCTTC
v_gene: TRBV7-8; abundance: many; len: 13; d_gene: -; j_gene: TRBJ1-5; CDR3aa: CASSLAWDQPQHF; CDR3nt: TGTGCCAGCAGCTTAGCGTGGGATCAGCCCCAGCATTTT
v_gene: TRBV27; abundance: many; len: 13; d_gene: -; j_gene: TRBJ2-1; CDR3aa: CASSPFPRNEQFF; CDR3nt: TGTGCCAGCAGTCCATTCCCTCGCAATGAGCAGTTCTTC
v_gene: TRBV7-9; abundance: few; len: 12; d_gene: -; j_gene: TRBJ1-1; CDR3aa: CASSPAYTEAFF; CDR3nt: TGTGCCAGCAGCCCCGCGTACACTGAAGCTTTCTTT
v_gene: TRBV6-1; abundance: -; len: 14; d_gene: -; j_gene: TRBJ2-7; CDR3aa: CASSEGGAYYEQYF; CDR3nt: TGTGCCAGCAGTGAGGGAGGCGCCTACTACGAGCAGTACTTC
v_gene: TRBV7-4; abundance: -; len: 12; d_gene: -; j_gene: TRBJ2-1; CDR3aa: CAVRQGVNEQFF; CDR3nt: TGTGCAGTCCGGCAAGGGGTCAATGAGCAGTTCTTC
v_gene: TRBV11-2; abundance: -; len: 19; d_gene: TRBD2; j_gene: TRBJ2-1; CDR3aa: CASSPGTSQPRGNYNEQFF; CDR3nt: TGTGCCAGCAGCCCCGGGACTAGCCAACCCCGGGGGAACTACAATGAGCAGTTCTTC
v_gene: TRBV12-3/TRBV12-4; abundance: -; len: 14; d_gene: TRBD1; j_gene: TRBJ1-2; CDR3aa: CASSLLGGGGGYTF; CDR3nt: TGTGCCAGCAGTTTATTAGGAGGGGGCGGTGGCTACACCTTC
v_gene: TRBV27; abundance: -; len: 14; d_gene: -; j_gene: TRBJ2-7; CDR3aa: CASSPGQTSYEQYF; CDR3nt: TGTGCCAGCAGTCCAGGACAGACCTCCTACGAGCAGTACTTC
v_gene: TRBV7-8; abundance: -; len: 16; d_gene: -; j_gene: TRBJ2-7; CDR3aa: CASSLVGDRLTYEQYF; CDR3nt: TGTGCCAGCAGCTTAGTGGGGGATCGACTTACCTACGAGCAGTACTTC
v_gene: TRBV12-3/TRBV12-4; abundance: -; len: 14; d_gene: TRBD1; j_gene: TRBJ1-5; CDR3aa: CASRSTGSNQPQHF; CDR3nt: TGTGCCAGCAGGTCGACAGGGAGCAATCAGCCCCAGCATTTT
v_gene: TRBV12-3/TRBV12-4; abundance: many; len: 12; d_gene: -; j_gene: TRBJ1-2; CDR3aa: CASSLDSVGYTF; CDR3nt: TGTGCCAGCAGTCTCGACAGCGTTGGCTACACCTTC
v_gene: TRBV15; abundance: few; len: 14; d_gene: -; j_gene: TRBJ2-1; CDR3aa: CATSAWRGQREQFF; CDR3nt: TGTGCCACCAGCGCCTGGCGAGGGCAACGTGAGCAGTTCTTC
v_gene: TRBV12-3/TRBV12-4; abundance: many; len: 15; d_gene: -; j_gene: TRBJ1-2; CDR3aa: CASSLLRQVPYGYTF; CDR3nt: TGTGCCAGCAGTCTACTAAGACAGGTTCCCTATGGCTACACCTTC
v_gene: TRBV6-5; abundance: -; len: 15; d_gene: -; j_gene: TRBJ1-5; CDR3aa: CASRTALEINQPQHF; CDR3nt: TGTGCCAGCAGGACAGCCCTAGAGATTAATCAGCCCCAGCATTTT
v_gene: TRBV5-1; abundance: -; len: 16; d_gene: -; j_gene: TRBJ2-1; CDR3aa: CASSLALSRSYNEQFF; CDR3nt: TGCGCCAGCAGCTTGGCCTTGAGCCGGTCCTACAATGAGCAGTTCTTC
v_gene: TRBV11-2; abundance: -; len: 13; d_gene: -; j_gene: TRBJ2-2; CDR3aa: CASSLQFTGELFF; CDR3nt: TGTGCCAGCAGCTTGCAGTTCACCGGGGAGCTGTTTTTT
v_gene: TRBV27; abundance: -; len: 15; d_gene: -; j_gene: TRBJ1-2; CDR3aa: CANSGPRGGYYGYTF; CDR3nt: TGTGCCAACAGTGGTCCCCGGGGGGGGTACTATGGCTACACCTTC
v_gene: TRBV7-6; abundance: many; len: 14; d_gene: -; j_gene: TRBJ1-1; CDR3aa: CASSLGGANTEAFF; CDR3nt: TGTGCCAGCAGCTTAGGTGGAGCGAACACTGAAGCTTTCTTT
v_gene: TRBV28; abundance: -; len: 11; d_gene: -; j_gene: TRBJ2-7; CDR3aa: CASSFGTEQYF; CDR3nt: TGTGCCAGCAGTTTCGGGACCGAGCAGTACTTC
v_gene: TRBV6-5; abundance: few; len: 15; d_gene: -; j_gene: TRBJ1-5; CDR3aa: CASSPKIYSNQPQHF; CDR3nt: TGTGCCAGCAGCCCGAAAATTTATAGCAATCAGCCCCAGCATTTT
v_gene: TRBV7-7; abundance: -; len: 13; d_gene: -; j_gene: TRBJ1-1; CDR3aa: CASSRGRNTEAFF; CDR3nt: TGTGCCAGCAGCCGCGGGCGAAACACTGAAGCTTTCTTT
v_gene: TRBV29-1; abundance: -; len: 15; d_gene: -; j_gene: TRBJ1-2; CDR3aa: CSVEESLEDSYGYTF; CDR3nt: TGCAGCGTTGAAGAATCTTTAGAGGACTCCTATGGCTACACCTTC
v_gene: TRBV14; abundance: few; len: 12; d_gene: -; j_gene: TRBJ2-5; CDR3aa: CASSQDKETQYF; CDR3nt: TGTGCCAGCAGCCAAGATAAAGAGACCCAGTACTTC
v_gene: TRBV25-1; abundance: -; len: 16; d_gene: TRBD1; j_gene: TRBJ1-6; CDR3aa: CASSEFGDRVYSPLHF; CDR3nt: TGTGCCAGCAGTGAATTCGGGGACAGGGTGTACTCACCCCTCCACTTT
v_gene: TRBV4-1; abundance: few; len: 15; d_gene: -; j_gene: TRBJ2-7; CDR3aa: CASSLSVGSSYEQYF; CDR3nt: TGCGCCAGCAGCCTTTCGGTGGGGAGCTCCTACGAGCAGTACTTC
v_gene: TRBV20-1; abundance: -; len: 15; d_gene: TRBD2; j_gene: TRBJ2-7; CDR3aa: CSPRVRTSGSYEQYF; CDR3nt: TGCAGTCCTAGGGTTAGGACTAGCGGGTCCTACGAGCAGTACTTC